This entry is about one T cell receptor (beta chain). CDR1 and CDR2 from the germline V gene are GTSNPN and SVGIG (reference sequence). CDR3 length: 10 amino acids. Assay: immunoSEQ multiplex PCR; the TCRdb copy retains only in-frame clones and omits some. The sample has about 88,000 clones, approximately 90% seen once. This sample is part of a study of T cell responses to AZD1222 COVID-19 vaccine. The chain has TRBV30 and TRBJ2-5; D is unclear. This sequence was found in an adult in good health. Specimen: peripheral blood, collected on day 0 of AZD1222 vaccination. The CDR3 DNA follows: TGTAGCTGGGGTAGGGAGACCCAGTACTTC. Its protein product is CSWGRETQYF.